This T cell receptor (beta chain) derives from a study of identical twins. This clonotype was detected a few times. Its specificity is not known. The CDR3 sequence is 16 residues long. V gave up 4 bases and J gave up 1 base, with 14 bases separating them. Germline CDR1 is MDHEN and CDR2 is SYDVKM. TCRdb fed the 5' RACE reads into MiXCR, producing one record per CDR3 protein. The sample gives about 530,000 distinct CDR3 sequences, about a fifth of which show up once; about 0.48% is in the top ten. Whole-study findings and limits: A lower insertion count was a feature of abundant cord blood beta clonotypes, with no such feature in memory repertoires. Sequences that were out-of-frame, alpha and twin-shared displayed an excess of low generation probability.

These same data were also listed under a study on yellow fever vaccine responses in identical twins. As that study records: Vaccine T cell responses of twins reportedly seemed partly convergent and partly personalized.

The source material was CD4+ T cells sorted from blood. This receptor was identified in a woman under 30 in good health. The V call is TRBV28, the J call TRBJ2-4, with D possibly TRBD1 on 6 matching bases. CDR3 amino acids: CASSSLQGRAKNIQYF. The DNA of the CDR3 is TGTGCCAGCAGTTCACTACAGGGAAGGGCCAAAAACATTCAGTACTTC. The whole variable domain, remainder taken from reference TRBV28 and TRBJ2-4, is DVKVTQSSRYLVKRTGEKVFLECVQDMDHENMFWYRQDPGLGLRLIYFSYDVKMKEKGDIPEGYSVSREKKERFSLILESASTNQTSMYLCASSSLQGRAKNIQYFGAGTRLSVL.